This TCR beta chain was found in a study of cytomegalovirus exposure and HLA in healthy donors (dated by TCRdb to 2016 to 2017). Context from the whole study: An earlier analysis of 587 of the donors reported 276 Gb of sequence data and around 110 million unique TCR beta sequences obtained from around 170 million T cells. An early release covering over 500 HLA-typed donors comprised roughly 300 gigabases of sequencing data and 85 million to 100 million unique TCR sequences. The genetic ancestry cluster associated with self-reported Caucasian donors included 81% of the roughly 400 genotyped donors. The study aimed to test whether cataloging public T cell receptors could reveal signatures of past pathogen exposure. The study used immunosequencing to profile the T cell repertoires of approximately 630 subjects and linked those repertoires to cytomegalovirus serostatus. In addition to the first cohort of roughly 670 subjects, a separate validation cohort of approximately 130 different subjects was used. The study combined high-throughput TCR immunosequencing, statistical association of individual TCRs with disease status, and machine learning to predict cytomegalovirus infection status. In a later analysis, previously published TCR beta repertoires from more than 500 donors were re-analyzed and high-resolution HLA genotyping was added so that TCR occurrence patterns could be studied. The later analysis used no new phenotypic data to find candidate immune exposures, relying instead on TCR beta sequences and their occurrence across donors. An earlier analysis of 500 to 750 of the donors applied high-throughput TCR beta sequencing to assess whether each TCR beta V gene segment acted as functional or pseudogenic. Alongside the repertoire data, information on donor age, sex, ethnicity and CMV serostatus was compiled. Genome-wide SNP genotypes for about 65% of the roughly 700 donors were used in a later genetic analysis, which treated that subset as a discovery cohort. All discovery cohort repertoires had been generated on a single sequencing platform. Class I and class II HLA loci were covered by the typing at four-digit resolution. The number of donors typed differed by locus, with about 629-630 for A, B, C, DRB1 and DQB1, 522 for DQA1, approximately 570 for DPA1, and 450 to 480 for DPB1. Several DR-DQ haplotypes were handled as single units for association and clustering because linkage in the cohort was strong. Among some 410 genotyped donors of the cohort, an average of around 250,000 unique TCR beta nucleotide sequences was sequenced per donor, of which about 20% were non-productive.

Library generation was performed with the immunoSEQ multiplex PCR assay. For the multiplex PCR, a mixture combining 60 forward primers for TCR Vbeta segments and 13 reverse primers for TCR Jbeta segments was used. Amplification of the CDR3 region of rearranged TCR beta genes was performed with a multiplex PCR assay on genomic DNA. The Illumina HiSeq System was used to sequence the amplified TCR beta libraries as 87-base-pair reads. The published analysis was carried out like this. In a later analysis, tens of millions of unique TCR beta chains were counted across the approximately 620 repertoires, and about 10 million of these chains were shared by at least two donors. Raw reads were error-corrected and collapsed into unique sequences by a nearest-neighbor algorithm in which closely related sequences were merged to remove PCR and sequencing errors. V, D and J gene segments were assigned by aligning CDR3 sequences to IMGT reference sequences. Each retained sequence needed at least a six-nucleotide match to both a V gene segment and a J gene segment. A rearrangement was called productive if the CDR3 had no stop codons and remained in frame with V and J, and every other rearrangement was called non-productive. Following IMGT convention, CDR3 was defined as the stretch from the second conserved V-encoded cysteine up to the conserved J-encoded phenylalanine. In an earlier analysis of 500 to 650 of the donors, sequences lacking an unambiguous match to a single V gene segment were excluded. In an earlier analysis of approximately 590 of the donors, a V segment was called functional when productive rearrangements were above 56.7%, and segregating when the standard deviation between donors exceeded 5%. A statistical classification framework was built for diagnosing cytomegalovirus status from the catalog of TCR beta chain sequences. A later analysis assigned V and J genes by comparing TCR nucleotide sequences with IMGT/GENE-DB human TR gene sequences. A later analysis assigned CDR3 sequences and most-parsimonious VDJ recombination scenarios with the TCRdist pipeline. A later analysis defined each TCR beta chain by its CDR3 amino acid sequence plus V-gene family, and excluded reads lacking a unique V-gene family. A later analysis removed 600 or so highly shared, low-generation-probability nucleotide sequences to deal with suspected cross-contamination and a sequencing artifact. In a later analysis, a clonal expansion index for each public chain was calculated from normalized within-repertoire ranks of inferred template counts. A later analysis computed generation probabilities with a VDJ recombination model fitted to out-of-frame rearrangements, and checked the results against IGoR. In a later analysis, hypergeometric tests were used to score TCR-TCR, TCR-HLA and TCR-CMV co-occurrence, with a repertoire-size bias correction applied to TCR pairs. A later analysis estimated false discovery rates by permuting HLA or CMV assignments 20 times. A later analysis grouped co-occurring TCRs with DBSCAN, adding TCRdist sequence similarity when clustering within HLA-allele-positive subsets. Repertoires with fewer than 30,000 or more than 120,000 public chains were left out of co-occurrence clustering, as were a few repertoires with anomalous nucleotide sharing. TCRdb mirrors the immuneACCESS table, restricted to in-frame sequences. Some clones are absent from its copies; in checked studies, under half trace to an unresolved V gene, and the reason for the others is unknown. V and J calls and clone size follow that table, whereas D and trimming were derived from the DNA. This sample has around 200,000 clones in its table, and just over 75% of those were observed once. The top ten hold roughly 1.9% of the sample.

The germline V gene provides CDR1 SNHLY and CDR2 FYNNEI. Reading from cysteine to phenylalanine, the CDR3 counts 17 amino acids. CDR3 DNA is the only sequence kept; it has 51 bases, read in frame from the first base. The junction shows trimming of 6 bases on V and 0 bases on J, plus 18 bases between the germline ends. Overall results and qualifications from the work: A later analysis found that HLA-associated TCR beta chains were more clonally expanded and had lower generation probabilities than equally common non-associated chains. The classifier was reported to diagnose cytomegalovirus status with high specificity and sensitivity in both the original and validation cohorts. A further reported finding was that TCR beta sequences accurately predicted the HLA-A and HLA-B alleles for most subjects in the first cohort. Only TCR beta chains were sequenced in this cohort, and the absence of alpha or paired-chain data limited detectable features. According to a later genetic analysis, donors in an Asian-associated ancestry cluster had fewer N-insertions in productive TCRs than the roughly 700-donor mean. The sequencing pipeline was judged likely to have produced a cluster of highly shared sequence variants as a technical artifact. While some public TCRs were present in many individuals, most TCR sequences turned up only very rarely across donors. In a later analysis, TCR association rates were found to vary across HLA loci, with the most associated TCRs seen for DRB1 alleles and the fewest for HLA-C alleles. Presence/absence analyses assumed roughly uniform sequencing depth across donors, an assumption that may not hold. V-gene and J-gene trimming of TCR beta chains was associated with a missense DCLRE1C variant in a later genetic analysis, and the association was replicated in an independent cohort. In an earlier analysis of around 600 of the donors, most TCR beta V segments were observed in productive rearrangements about 90% or about 30% of the time, broadly matching IMGT annotations. According to a later analysis, parvovirus B19, influenza, CMV and Epstein-Barr virus appeared linked to several top co-occurrence clusters. A total of 150 or so TCR beta chains were listed by the study as associated with cytomegalovirus. In a later analysis, most CMV-associated TCR beta chains were found to appear HLA-restricted, with HLA associations seemingly driven largely by CMV exposure. The only immune exposure information available for the cohort was CMV serostatus. Correlated functional status among segregating V segments might reflect linkage disequilibrium, but an unknown experimental factor could not be ruled out. About 15 rarely observed V segments, including chromosome 9 orphons, were excluded from the earlier analysis of about 610 of the donors because counts were too low. Some IMGT-functional V segments, including TRBV6-2 and TRBV6-3, could not be distinguished by the 87-base-pair reads and were therefore excluded. The authors suggested that the approach could potentially be extended to other disease states and immunological phenotypes. Because some donors lacked HLA typing at each locus, the association tests relied only on the typed subset. Strong co-occurrence of HLA alleles, especially DR and DQ, made assigning TCR associations to individual alleles difficult. A few of the identified cytomegalovirus-associated TCR beta chains were confirmed in vitro to be specific for cytomegalovirus antigens. A later analysis associated approximately 17,000 TCR beta sequences with specific HLA alleles at a false discovery rate of 0.05.

The cohort comprised several hundred healthy bone marrow donors. Cohort members were all nominally healthy when sampled, although unrecorded immune exposures were likely present. The donor was CMV seropositive and was included in the group of 289 seropositive cohort members. A peripheral blood sample was collected from each donor, and TCR beta sequencing was performed on peripheral blood mononuclear cells. The Qiagen DNeasy Blood Extraction Kit was used to extract genomic DNA from the blood cell samples. Concerning this clone itself: Its antigen is unknown. Qualities for individual bases were not recorded, and no much larger clone is one base off.

This chain joins TRBV2 to TRBJ2-4; the D segment cannot be called with confidence. This TCR was sampled from a woman aged 30 to 39 in good health and CMV-seropositive. The sequencing input was PBMCs. The DNA sequence is given as TGTGCCAGCAGGCAACGGCAAGTAGGAGCAGCCAAAAACATTCAGTACTTC. This encodes CASRQRQVGAAKNIQYF.